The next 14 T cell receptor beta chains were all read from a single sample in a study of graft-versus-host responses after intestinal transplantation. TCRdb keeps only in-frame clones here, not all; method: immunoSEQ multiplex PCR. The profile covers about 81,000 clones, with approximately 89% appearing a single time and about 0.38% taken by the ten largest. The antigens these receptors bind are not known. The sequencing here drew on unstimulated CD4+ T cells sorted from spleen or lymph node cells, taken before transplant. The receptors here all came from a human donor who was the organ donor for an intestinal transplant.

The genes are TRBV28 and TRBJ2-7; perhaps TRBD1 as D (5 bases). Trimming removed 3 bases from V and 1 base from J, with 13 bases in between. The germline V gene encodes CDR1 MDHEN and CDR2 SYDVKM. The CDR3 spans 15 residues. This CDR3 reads CASSLYGRGSYEQYF. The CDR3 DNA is TGTGCCAGCAGTTTGTATGGAAGGGGTTCCTACGAGCAGTACTTC. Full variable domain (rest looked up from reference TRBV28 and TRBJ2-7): DVKVTQSSRYLVKRTGEKVFLECVQDMDHENMFWYRQDPGLGLRLIYFSYDVKMKEKGDIPEGYSVSREKKERFSLILESASTNQTSMYLCASSLYGRGSYEQYFGPGTRLTVT.

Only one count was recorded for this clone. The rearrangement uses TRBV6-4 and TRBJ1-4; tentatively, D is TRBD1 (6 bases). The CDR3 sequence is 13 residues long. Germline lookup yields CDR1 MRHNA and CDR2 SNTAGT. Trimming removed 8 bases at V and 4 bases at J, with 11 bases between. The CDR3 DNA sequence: TGTGCCAGCCAGCCCAGGGGTAATGAAAAACTGTTTTTT. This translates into CASQPRGNEKLFF.

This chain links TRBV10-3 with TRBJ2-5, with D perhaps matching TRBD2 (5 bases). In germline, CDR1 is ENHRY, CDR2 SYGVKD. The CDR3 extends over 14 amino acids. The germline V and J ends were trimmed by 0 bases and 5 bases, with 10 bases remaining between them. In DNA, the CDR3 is TGTGCCATCAGTGAGTCTTCTAGCTGGGAGACCCAGTACTTC. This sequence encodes CAISESSSWETQYF.

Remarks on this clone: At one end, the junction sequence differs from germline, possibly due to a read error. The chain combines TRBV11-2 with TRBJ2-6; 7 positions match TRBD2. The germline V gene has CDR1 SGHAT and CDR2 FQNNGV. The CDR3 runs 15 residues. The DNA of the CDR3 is TGTGCCAGCAGCTTATTTTCGACCGGGACTAACCAGGGAATTTTC. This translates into CASSLFSTGTNQGIF.

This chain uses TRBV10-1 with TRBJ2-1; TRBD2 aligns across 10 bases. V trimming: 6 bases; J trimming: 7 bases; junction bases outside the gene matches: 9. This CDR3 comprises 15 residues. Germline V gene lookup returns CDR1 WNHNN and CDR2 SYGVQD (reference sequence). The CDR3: CASSESGGAGNEQFF. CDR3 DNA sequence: TGCGCCAGCAGCGAAAGCGGGGGGGCCGGGAATGAGCAGTTCTTC.

This chain's CDR3 is CASSAGLYTEAFF. CDR3 DNA: TGTGCCAGCAGCGCAGGTTTGTACACTGAAGCTTTCTTT. V gene TRBV2 combines with J gene TRBJ1-1; D gene uncertain. Trimming cost V 6 bases and J 3 bases, with 11 bases left between them. The CDR3 is 13 amino acids. Per germline, CDR1 SNHLY and CDR2 FYNNEI.

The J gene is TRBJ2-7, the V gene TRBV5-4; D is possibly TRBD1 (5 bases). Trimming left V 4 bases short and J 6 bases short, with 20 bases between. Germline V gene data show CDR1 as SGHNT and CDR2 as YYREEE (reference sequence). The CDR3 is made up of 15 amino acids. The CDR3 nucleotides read TGTGCCAGCAGCCCGGGTCAGGGTGCCTCGTTCGAGCAGTACTTC. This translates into CASSPGQGASFEQYF. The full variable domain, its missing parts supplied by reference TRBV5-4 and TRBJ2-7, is ETGVTQSPTHLIKTRGQQVTLRCSSQSGHNTVSWYQQALGQGPQFIFQYYREEENGRGNFPPRFSGLQFPNYSSELNVNALELDDSALYLCASSPGQGASFEQYFGPGTRLTVT.

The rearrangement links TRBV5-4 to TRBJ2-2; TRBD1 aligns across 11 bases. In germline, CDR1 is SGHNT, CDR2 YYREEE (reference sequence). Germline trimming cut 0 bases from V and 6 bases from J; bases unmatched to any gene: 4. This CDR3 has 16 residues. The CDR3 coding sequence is TGTGCCAGCAGCTTGGCCCCGGGACAGGGGGCCGGGGAGCTGTTTTTT. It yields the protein CASSLAPGQGAGELFF.

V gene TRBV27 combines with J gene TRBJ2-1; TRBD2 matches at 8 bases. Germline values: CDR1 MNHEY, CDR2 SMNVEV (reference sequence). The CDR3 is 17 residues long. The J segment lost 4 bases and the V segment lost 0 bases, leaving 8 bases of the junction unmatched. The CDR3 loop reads CASSLSLSGILYNEQFF. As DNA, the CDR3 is TGTGCCAGCAGTTTATCCCTTAGCGGGATATTGTACAATGAGCAGTTCTTC.

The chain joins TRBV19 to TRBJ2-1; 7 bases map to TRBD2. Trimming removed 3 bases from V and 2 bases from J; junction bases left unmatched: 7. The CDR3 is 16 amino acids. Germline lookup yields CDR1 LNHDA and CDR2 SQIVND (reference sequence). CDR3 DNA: TGTGCCAGTAGTATTTCGGGAGGATCCCCCTACAATGAGCAGTTCTTC. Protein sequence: CASSISGGSPYNEQFF.

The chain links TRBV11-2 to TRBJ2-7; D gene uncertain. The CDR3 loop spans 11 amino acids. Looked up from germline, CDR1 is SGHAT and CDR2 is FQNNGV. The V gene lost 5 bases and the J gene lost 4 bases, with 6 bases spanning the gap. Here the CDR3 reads CASSINYEQYF. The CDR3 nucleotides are TGTGCCAGCAGCATCAATTACGAGCAGTACTTC.

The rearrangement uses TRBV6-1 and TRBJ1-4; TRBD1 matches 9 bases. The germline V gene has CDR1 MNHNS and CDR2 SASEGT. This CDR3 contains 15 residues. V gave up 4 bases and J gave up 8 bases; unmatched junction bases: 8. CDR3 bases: TGTGCCAGCAGTGCCACCGGGACAGGGAGAGAAAAACTGTTTTTT. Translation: CASSATGTGREKLFF.

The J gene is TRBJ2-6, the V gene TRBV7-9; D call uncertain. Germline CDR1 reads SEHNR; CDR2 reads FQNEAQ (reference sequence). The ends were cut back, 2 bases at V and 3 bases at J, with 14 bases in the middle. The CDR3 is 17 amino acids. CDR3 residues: CASSLLYGPGGANVLTF. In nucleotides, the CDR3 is TGTGCCAGCAGCTTATTATATGGTCCAGGTGGGGCCAACGTCCTGACTTTC. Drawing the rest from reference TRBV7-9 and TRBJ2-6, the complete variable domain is DTGVSQNPRHKITKRGQNVTFRCDPISEHNRLYWYRQTLGQGPEFLTYFQNEAQLEKSRLLSDRFSAERPKGSFSTLEIQRTEQGDSAMYLCASSLLYGPGGANVLTFGAGSRLTVL.

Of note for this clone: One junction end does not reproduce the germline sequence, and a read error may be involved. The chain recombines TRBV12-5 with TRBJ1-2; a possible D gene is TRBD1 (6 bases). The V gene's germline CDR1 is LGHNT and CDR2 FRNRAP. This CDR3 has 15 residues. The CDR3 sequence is CASGLGTVTSYGCTF. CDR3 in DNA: TGTGCTAGTGGTTTGGGGACAGTGACATCCTATGGCTGCACCTTC. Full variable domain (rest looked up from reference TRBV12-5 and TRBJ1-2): DARVTQTPRHKVTEMGQEVTMRCQPILGHNTVFWYRQTMMQGLELLAYFRNRAPLDDSGMPKDRFSAEMPDATLATLKIQPSEPRDSAVYFCASGLGTVTSYGCTFGSGTRLTVV.